The 26 T cell receptor beta chains given below trace back to one sample, sequenced in a study of OX40 agonist ivuxolimab in advanced cancers. The assay was immunoSEQ multiplex PCR, and TCRdb's table has in-frame clones only and misses some. Here the sample spans about 30,000 clones, roughly nine tenths being singletons. Here the sequenced sample was CD4+ or CD8+ T cells sorted from blood, taken in a trial of the OX40 agonist ivuxolimab. These receptors came from an adult with an advanced solid tumor such as melanoma, head and neck, liver or kidney cancer.

The chain joins TRBV5-6 to TRBJ2-7; the D is unclear. Germline CDR1 and CDR2: SGHDT and YYEEEE. V was cut by 2 bases and J by 7 bases, with 7 bases left in between. CDR3 length: 11 amino acids. CDR3 in amino acids: CASSFSEEQYF. CDR3 DNA: TGTGCCAGCAGCTTTTCGGAGGAGCAGTACTTC.

The chain couples TRBV5-5 to TRBJ2-7; no reliable D call. The CDR3 spans 11 residues. The ends were cut back, 1 base at V and 6 bases at J, with 5 bases in the middle. CDR1 is SGHKS and CDR2 is YYEKEE in the germline V gene (reference sequence). CDR3 loop: CASSLLIEQYF. The CDR3, as DNA: TGTGCCAGCAGCTTGTTAATCGAGCAGTACTTC.

The chain uses TRBV9 and TRBJ1-2, with D hard to call. The V and J ends lost 0 bases and 4 bases respectively, with 10 bases between them. Germline CDR1 is SGDLS and CDR2 is YYNGEE. CDR3 length: 14 residues. The CDR3 here is CASSVVGAAYGYTF. The CDR3 coding sequence is TGTGCCAGCAGCGTAGTTGGAGCCGCCTATGGCTACACCTTC. Combining the CDR3 with reference TRBV9 and TRBJ1-2 gives the whole variable domain DSGVTQTPKHLITATGQRVTLRCSPRSGDLSVYWYQQSLDQGLQFLIQYYNGEERAKGNILERFSAQQFPDLHSELNLSSLELGDSALYFCASSVVGAAYGYTFGSGTRLTVV.

The CDR3 coding sequence is TGTGCCAGCAGCTATGGATCCTCCCATGACGGCTACACCTTC. It codes for CASSYGSSHDGYTF. The chain couples TRBV9 to TRBJ1-2, with unresolved D. V lost 4 bases and J 8 bases, leaving 18 bases between the germline ends. Per germline, CDR1 SGDLS and CDR2 YYNGEE. This CDR3 comprises 14 residues.

The chain combines TRBV9 with TRBJ2-3; D might be TRBD2 (5 bases). Trimming cost V 6 bases and J 2 bases, with 16 bases left between them. Germline lookup yields CDR1 SGDLS and CDR2 YYNGEE. The CDR3 has 15 residues. The CDR3 is CASTEADYYTDTQYF. The CDR3 nucleotides are TGTGCCAGCACTGAAGCGGATTATTACACAGATACGCAGTATTTT.

This sequence joins TRBV7-9 and TRBJ1-1; D uncertain. V dropped 1 base and J dropped 6 bases, with 6 bases sitting between them. This CDR3 region has 12 residues. CDR1 is SEHNR, CDR2 FQNEAQ, per germline (reference sequence). The CDR3 loop reads CASSLVWPEAFF. The CDR3 DNA reads TGTGCCAGCAGCTTAGTGTGGCCTGAAGCTTTCTTT.

This rearrangement joins TRBV28 to TRBJ2-1, with 16 bases aligning to TRBD2. V dropped 6 bases and J dropped 2; count of bases not matched to a gene: 7. Germline values: CDR1 MDHEN, CDR2 SYDVKM. The CDR3 consists of 18 residues. The CDR3 DNA follows: TGTGCCAGCAGCCCTGGGACTAGCGGGAGGGGGCCCTACAATGAGCAGTTCTTC. It is translated as CASSPGTSGRGPYNEQFF.

The chain couples TRBV28 to TRBJ2-1; 14 positions agree with TRBD2. This CDR3 contains 20 residues. V shed 6 bases, J shed 4 bases, and the junction held 17 bases outside the gene matches. CDR1 and CDR2 from the germline V gene are MDHEN and SYDVKM. The CDR3 DNA reads TGTGCCAGCAGCAACCCCCCGGGACTAGCGGGAGCGTACCTATACAATGAGCAGTTCTTC. Protein: CASSNPPGLAGAYLYNEQFF.

The chain carries TRBV7-8 and TRBJ2-7; unclear D gene. V lost 2 bases to trimming and J lost 3 bases, with 20 bases between them. This CDR3 comprises 17 residues. Germline values: CDR1 SGHVS, CDR2 FQNEAQ. This CDR3 reads CASSLPRGRPFFYEQYF. The CDR3 nucleotides read TGTGCCAGCAGCTTACCTCGTGGTCGGCCCTTTTTCTACGAGCAGTACTTC.

The rearrangement uses TRBV9 and TRBJ2-4; D might be TRBD1 (5 bases). V shed 2 bases and J shed 3 bases, with 9 bases lying between them. The germline V gene has CDR1 SGDLS and CDR2 YYNGEE. CDR3 length: 14 amino acids. CDR3 protein: CASSVRDSKNIQYF. CDR3 bases: TGTGCCAGCAGCGTCAGAGACAGCAAAAACATTCAGTACTTC.

The chain is built from TRBV2 and TRBJ2-7; TRBD1 agrees at 7 bases. J gave up 0 bases and V 8 bases, and 4 bases lay outside the gene matches. This CDR3 region has 13 residues. The germline V gene has CDR1 SNHLY and CDR2 FYNNEI. The CDR3 DNA reads TGTGCCAGCTTTGACAGGGCCTCCTACGAGCAGTACTTC. Translating gives CASFDRASYEQYF.

The chain employs TRBV7-9 and TRBJ2-7; D is uncertain. The V gene lost 4 bases and the J gene lost 3 bases, with 10 bases spanning the gap. Looked up from germline, CDR1 is SEHNR and CDR2 is FQNEAQ (reference sequence). The CDR3 has 13 residues. The CDR3 here is CASSSWGIYEQYF. In nucleotides, the CDR3 is TGTGCCAGCAGCTCCTGGGGAATCTACGAGCAGTACTTC.

As regards this clone: This sample includes further DNA sequences coding for the same CDR3. This chain joins TRBV20-1 and TRBJ1-2; D uncertain. The CDR3 has 11 residues. Germline V gene lookup returns CDR1 DFQATT and CDR2 SNEGSKA (reference sequence). Deletions cut 0 bases from V and 5 bases from J, with 4 bases between. The DNA for the CDR3 is TGCAGTGCTAGAGAAGGGTATGGCTACACCTTC. Amino acid sequence: CSAREGYGYTF.

The genes are TRBV5-6 and TRBJ2-7; 10 bases line up with TRBD1. Unmatched junction bases numbered 3, after V lost 4 bases and J lost 2 bases. This CDR3 has 14 residues. Germline CDR1 is SGHDT and CDR2 is YYEEEE. CDR3 sequence (DNA): TGTGCCAGCAGCCCCGGGACAGGGGCCTACGAGCAGTACTTC. Amino acids: CASSPGTGAYEQYF.

CDR3 DNA sequence: TGCGCCAGCAGCCGCCCGGGACAGGGAAACCCCACCGGGGAGCTGTTTTTT. As protein: CASSRPGQGNPTGELFF. V and J are TRBV4-1 and TRBJ2-2, with 9 bases that match TRBD1. Trimming took 4 bases from V and 4 from J; bases not matched to a gene: 10. Germline values: CDR1 MGHRA, CDR2 YSYEKL. The CDR3 has 17 residues.

The genes are TRBV19 and TRBJ1-1; D is undetermined. Germline-derived CDR1 and CDR2 are LNHDA and SQIVND (reference sequence). CDR3 length: 13 amino acids. The V gene lost 6 bases and the J gene lost 0 bases, with 8 bases spanning the gap. CDR3 region: CASRDLMNTEAFF. CDR3 nucleotide sequence: TGTGCCAGTAGGGACCTGATGAACACTGAAGCTTTCTTT.

The genes are TRBV4-2 and TRBJ2-7, with D uncertain. This CDR3 has 14 amino acids. Between the trimmed V and J ends, which lost 5 bases and 2 bases, there was a span of 13 bases. Germline V gene data show CDR1 as LGHNA and CDR2 as YNFKEQ. The CDR3 protein is CASSNTLGAYEQYF. CDR3 nucleotides: TGTGCCAGCAGCAACACCCTTGGGGCCTACGAGCAGTACTTC.

V is TRBV28 and J is TRBJ2-1; no clear D. The CDR3 runs to 12 residues. Germline CDR1 and CDR2: MDHEN and SYDVKM. The V gene lost 5 bases and the J gene lost 3 bases, with 5 bases spanning the gap. CDR3 nucleotide sequence: TGTGCCAGCAGTCCTATCTACAATGAGCAGTTCTTC. Protein: CASSPIYNEQFF.

This chain joins TRBV11-3 and TRBJ2-7; TRBD1 might be the D (5 bases). The V gene's germline CDR1 is SGHNT and CDR2 YENEEA. Trimming removed 1 base at V and 7 bases at J, with 14 bases between. The CDR3 consists of 14 residues. The CDR3 region has the DNA TGTGCCAGCAGCTTAGCCTCCCCACAGGCTGAGCAGTACTTC. The encoded protein is CASSLASPQAEQYF. Full variable domain (remainder filled in from reference TRBV11-3 and TRBJ2-7): EAGVVQSPRYKIIEKKQPVAFWCNPISGHNTLYWYLQNLGQGPELLIRYENEEAVDDSQLPKDRFSAERLKGVDSTLKIQPAELGDSAVYLCASSLASPQAEQYFGPGTRLTVT.

V and J are TRBV15 and TRBJ1-5; D ambiguous. This CDR3 is 15 amino acids long. Between the trimmed V and J ends, which lost 0 bases and 7 bases, there was a span of 13 bases. Per the germline V gene, CDR1 is LNHNV and CDR2 is YYDKDF (reference sequence). This chain's CDR3 is CATSRDDGGPQPQHF. The DNA of the CDR3 is TGTGCCACCAGCAGAGATGATGGAGGACCCCAGCCCCAGCATTTT. Complete variable domain (other parts from reference TRBV15 and TRBJ1-5): DAMVIQNPRYQVTQFGKPVTLSCSQTLNHNVMYWYQQKSSQAPKLLFHYYDKDFNNEADTPDNFQSRRPNTSFCFLDIRSPGLGDTAMYLCATSRDDGGPQPQHFGDGTRLSIL.

The chain has TRBV27 and TRBJ2-7; no clear D gene. V lost 4 bases and J 2 bases, leaving 12 bases between the germline ends. This CDR3 comprises 14 residues. Germline loops: CDR1 MNHEY, CDR2 SMNVEV (reference sequence). The CDR3 DNA sequence: TGTGCCAGCAGTTCCCGGACCTGGGCCTACGAGCAGTACTTC. Translation gives CASSSRTWAYEQYF.

The chain uses TRBV7-9 and TRBJ2-6; the D is unclear. V was cut by 5 bases and J by 0 bases, with 8 bases left in between. The CDR3 covers 15 residues. Germline loops: CDR1 SEHNR, CDR2 FQNEAQ (reference sequence). Written as DNA, the CDR3 is TGTGCCAGCAGCCCAGGACCCTCTGGGGCCAACGTCCTGACTTTC. Residues: CASSPGPSGANVLTF.

This rearrangement joins TRBV6-5 to TRBJ2-1; D assignment may be TRBD1 or TRBD2 (5 bases each). Germline V lookup: CDR1 MNHEY, CDR2 SVGAGI. This CDR3 region has 15 residues. V was pared by 2 bases and J by 6 bases, with 14 bases between. Written as DNA, the CDR3 is TGTGCCAGCAGTTACGGGGACCAAAGCTTCAATGAGCAGTTCTTC. This sequence encodes CASSYGDQSFNEQFF.

This chain connects TRBV27 to TRBJ2-1, with 8 bases aligning to TRBD2. Germline values: CDR1 MNHEY, CDR2 SMNVEV (reference sequence). CDR3 size: 17 residues. V lost 2 bases to trimming and J lost 2 bases; unmatched junction nucleotides: 8. The CDR3, as DNA: TGTGCCAGCAGTTTAGATCCCCCGGGACTAGCCTACAATGAGCAGTTCTTC. Translated: CASSLDPPGLAYNEQFF.

V and J are TRBV13 and TRBJ1-5, with D uncertain. Germline V gene sequence: CDR1 PRHDT, CDR2 FYEKMQ (reference sequence). The CDR3 contains 16 residues. V was trimmed by 0 bases and J by 1 base, leaving 10 bases between them. The CDR3 loop is CASSLGGGSSNQPQHF. Here the CDR3 DNA reads TGTGCCAGCAGCTTAGGTGGCGGGTCGAGCAATCAGCCCCAGCATTTT.

This sequence joins TRBV15 and TRBJ2-1; a possible D gene is TRBD2 (7 bases). The CDR3 is made up of 17 amino acids. Germline CDR1 LNHNV, CDR2 YYDKDF (reference sequence). V lost 6 bases, J lost 2 bases, and 20 bases lay in between. Here the CDR3 reads CATREQNGEGAYNEQFF. In nucleotides, the CDR3 is TGTGCCACCAGGGAACAAAACGGGGAGGGGGCCTACAATGAGCAGTTCTTC.